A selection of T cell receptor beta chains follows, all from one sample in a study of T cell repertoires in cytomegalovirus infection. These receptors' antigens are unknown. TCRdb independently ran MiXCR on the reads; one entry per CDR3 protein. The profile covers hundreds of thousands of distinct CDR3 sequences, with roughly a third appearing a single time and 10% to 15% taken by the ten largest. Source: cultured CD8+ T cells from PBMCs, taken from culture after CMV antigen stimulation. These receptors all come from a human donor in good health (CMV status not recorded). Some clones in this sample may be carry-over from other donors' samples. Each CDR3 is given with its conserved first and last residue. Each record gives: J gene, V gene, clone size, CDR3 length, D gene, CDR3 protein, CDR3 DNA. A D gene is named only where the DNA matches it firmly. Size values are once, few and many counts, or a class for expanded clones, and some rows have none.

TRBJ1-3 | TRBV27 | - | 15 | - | CASSAGSASGNTIHF | TGTGCCAGCAGTGCGGGGAGTGCCTCTGGAAACACCATACATTTT
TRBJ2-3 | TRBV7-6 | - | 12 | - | CASSYLSDTQYF | TGTGCCAGCAGCTACCTTAGCGATACGCAGTATTTT
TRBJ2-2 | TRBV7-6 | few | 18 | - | CASSSWGRSGVNTGELFF | TGTGCCAGCAGCTCGTGGGGTCGGTCGGGGGTTAACACCGGGGAGCTGTTTTTT
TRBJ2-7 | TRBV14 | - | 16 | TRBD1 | CASSQVRTGGADEQYF | TGTGCCAGCAGCCAAGTAAGGACAGGGGGCGCGGACGAGCAGTACTTC
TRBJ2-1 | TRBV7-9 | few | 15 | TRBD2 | CASSFTSGVHNEQFF | TGTGCCAGCAGCTTTACTAGCGGGGTACATAATGAGCAGTTCTTC
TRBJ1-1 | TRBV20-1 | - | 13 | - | CSATLQGYTEAFF | TGCAGTGCTACCTTACAGGGCTACACTGAAGCTTTCTTT
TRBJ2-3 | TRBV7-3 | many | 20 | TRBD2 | CASSLTGIPGLAGGTDTQYF | TGTGCCAGCAGCTTAACAGGGATCCCGGGACTAGCGGGAGGAACAGATACGCAGTATTTT
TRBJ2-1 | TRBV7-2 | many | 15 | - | CASKRSPSSYNEQFF | TGTGCCAGCAAGCGTAGTCCAAGCTCCTACAATGAGCAGTTCTTC
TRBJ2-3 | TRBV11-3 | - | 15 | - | CASSPSRGFTDTQYF | TGTGCCAGCAGCCCGTCCCGGGGATTCACAGATACGCAGTATTTT
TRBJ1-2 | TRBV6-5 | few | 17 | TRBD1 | CASSQHLPGGEDYGYTF | TGTGCCAGCAGTCAGCACCTCCCAGGGGGAGAGGACTATGGCTACACCTTC
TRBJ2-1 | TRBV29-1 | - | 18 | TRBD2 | CSVAVLAGATGHTYEQFF | TGCAGCGTTGCGGTGTTAGCGGGGGCCACGGGGCATACATATGAGCAGTTCTTC
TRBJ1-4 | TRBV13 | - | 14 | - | CASSLGVNNEKLFF | TGTGCCAGCAGCCTCGGGGTGAATAATGAAAAACTGTTTTTT
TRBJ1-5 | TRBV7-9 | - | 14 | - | CASSLGTPGRPQHF | TGTGCCAGCAGCCTCGGGACCCCTGGTAGGCCCCAGCATTTT
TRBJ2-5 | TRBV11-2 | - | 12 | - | CASSLAEATQYF | TGTGCCAGCAGCTTAGCGGAAGCGACCCAGTACTTC
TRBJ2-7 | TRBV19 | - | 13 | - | CASSSRTAYEQYF | TGTGCCAGTAGTTCCCGGACAGCCTACGAGCAGTACTTC
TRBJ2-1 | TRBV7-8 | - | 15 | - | CASSTPGTRDNEQFF | TGTGCCAGCAGCACGCCCGGGACCCGAGACAATGAGCAGTTCTTC
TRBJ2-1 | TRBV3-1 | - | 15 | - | CASSQDVSFYNEQFF | TGTGCCAGCAGCCAAGATGTCAGTTTCTACAATGAGCAGTTCTTC
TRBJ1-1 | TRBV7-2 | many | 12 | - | CASSLGSIEAFF | TGTGCCAGCAGCTTAGGGAGTATTGAAGCTTTCTTT
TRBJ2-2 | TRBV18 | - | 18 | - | CASSPEVETYFRDGELFF | TGTGCCAGCTCACCAGAGGTCGAGACGTATTTTCGAGACGGGGAGCTGTTTTTT
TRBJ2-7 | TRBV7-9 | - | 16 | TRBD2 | CASSIPQRGGIYEQYF | TGTGCCAGCAGCATACCCCAGCGGGGGGGCATCTACGAGCAGTACTTC
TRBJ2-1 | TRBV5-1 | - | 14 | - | CASSNRDNYNEQFF | TGCGCCAGCAGCAACCGGGACAACTACAATGAGCAGTTCTTC
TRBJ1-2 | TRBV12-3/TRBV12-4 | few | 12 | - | CATAHGAYGYTF | TGTGCCACCGCCCACGGGGCCTATGGCTACACCTTC
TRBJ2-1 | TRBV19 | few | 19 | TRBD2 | CASSIGGLAGDRSYNEQFF | TGTGCCAGTAGTATAGGCGGACTAGCGGGGGACCGCTCCTACAATGAGCAGTTCTTC
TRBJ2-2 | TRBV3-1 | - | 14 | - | CASRTEPNTGELFF | TGTGCCAGCCGGACGGAGCCGAACACCGGGGAGCTGTTTTTT
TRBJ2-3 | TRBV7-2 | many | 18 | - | CASSLGWGGTPSTDTQYF | TGTGCCAGCAGCTTAGGCTGGGGGGGGACACCCTCCACAGATACGCAGTATTTT
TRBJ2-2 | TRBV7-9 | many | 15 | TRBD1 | CASSPRTGNTGELFF | TGTGCCAGCAGTCCCCGGACAGGGAACACCGGGGAGCTGTTTTTT
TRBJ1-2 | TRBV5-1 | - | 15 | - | CASSPGPGSSYGYTF | TGCGCCAGCAGCCCCGGGCCGGGATCTAGCTATGGCTACACCTTC
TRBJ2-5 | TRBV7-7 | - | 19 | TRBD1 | CASSSDEVLRTGFRETQYF | TGTGCTAGCAGCTCCGACGAGGTGTTACGGACAGGGTTTAGAGAGACCCAGTACTTC
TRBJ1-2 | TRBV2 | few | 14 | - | CASSGRPESGGYTF | TGTGCCAGCAGTGGTCGGCCGGAGTCTGGAGGCTACACCTTC
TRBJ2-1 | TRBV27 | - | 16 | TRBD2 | CASSYGGGGAIYEQFF | TGTGCCAGCAGTTACGGGGGCGGGGGGGCGATCTATGAGCAGTTCTTC
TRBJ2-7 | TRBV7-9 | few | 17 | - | CASSTSNPGRRTYEQYF | TGTGCCAGCAGCACTTCCAACCCGGGACGGAGAACCTACGAGCAGTACTTC
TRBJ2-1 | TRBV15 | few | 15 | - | CATSRDGSPYNEQFF | TGTGCCACCAGCAGAGATGGGAGTCCATACAATGAGCAGTTCTTC
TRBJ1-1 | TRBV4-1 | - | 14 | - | CASSQGGAVTEAFF | TGCGCCAGCAGCCAAGGGGGGGCAGTCACTGAAGCTTTCTTT
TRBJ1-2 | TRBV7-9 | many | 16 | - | CASTIGGDARGYGYTF | TGTGCCAGCACCATAGGAGGGGACGCTAGGGGATATGGCTACACCTTC
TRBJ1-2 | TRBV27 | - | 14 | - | CASSSAGNQDGYTF | TGTGCCAGCAGTTCCGCAGGGAATCAGGATGGCTACACCTTC
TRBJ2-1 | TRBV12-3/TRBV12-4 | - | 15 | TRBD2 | CASSTWRGGRREQFF | TGTGCCAGCAGCACCTGGCGGGGGGGTAGACGGGAGCAGTTCTTC
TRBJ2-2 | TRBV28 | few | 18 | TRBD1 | CASSSTPDRDLNTGELFF | TGTGCCAGCAGTTCCACACCTGACAGGGACCTAAACACCGGGGAGCTGTTTTTT
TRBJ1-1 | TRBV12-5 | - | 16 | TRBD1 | CASGLDLGTGNTEAFF | TGTGCTAGTGGTTTGGACCTCGGGACAGGGAACACTGAAGCTTTCTTT